This T cell receptor beta chain was observed in a study of blood T cell repertoires in COVID-19. Some clones are missing from TCRdb's copy, which holds only in-frame ones; the method was immunoSEQ multiplex PCR. The table lists under 150,000 clones, 80% to 90% of them singletons. Followed longitudinally, the Seattle patients had been enrolled during active infection. Germline V gives CDR1 LGHNA, CDR2 YNFKEQ. The CDR3 runs 14 residues. V was clipped by 5 bases and J by 4 bases; unmatched bases: 6. The chain carries TRBV4-2 and TRBJ1-1; 8 bases fit TRBD1. The sequencing sample was made of peripheral blood. This clonotype was obtained from a woman aged 55-70 years with COVID-19, enrolled during active disease. This CDR3 is CASSATGGVTEAFF. CDR3 nucleotides: TGTGCCAGCAGCGCCACAGGGGGGGTCACTGAAGCTTTCTTT.